A single sample gave rise to the 29 T cell receptor beta chains below, sequenced in a study of identical twins. Each CDR3 protein gets one entry after TCRdb re-called the 5' RACE reads with MiXCR. The sample has 300,000 to 350,000 distinct CDR3 sequences; approximately 13% are singletons. These data also featured in a second study, about yellow fever vaccine responses in identical twins.

The material sequenced was CD8+ T cells sorted from blood. Every receptor here comes from a young woman in good health.

The rearrangement links TRBV2 to TRBJ2-7; 8 bases fit TRBD1. The germline CDR1 and CDR2 sequences are SNHLY and FYNNEI. The CDR3 loop spans 15 amino acids. J was trimmed by 4 bases and V by 1 base; bases with no gene match: 6. Written as DNA, the CDR3 is TGTGCCAGCAGTGAAGACGGGACAGGAGAGTACGAGCAGTACTTC. Protein sequence: CASSEDGTGEYEQYF.

V usage is TRBV3-1 and J usage is TRBJ2-1, with D unresolved. Trimming shortened V by 1 base and J by 3 bases, and 16 bases separated the two germline ends. The V gene's germline CDR1 is LGHDT and CDR2 YNNKEL (reference sequence). This CDR3 has 17 amino acids. CDR3 region: CASSQVATFGFYNEQFF. The CDR3, as DNA: TGTGCCAGCAGCCAAGTCGCCACTTTCGGATTCTACAATGAGCAGTTCTTC.

This clonotype appeared once. This chain joins TRBV12-3 or TRBV12-4 and TRBJ2-7; D is unresolved. The V gene lost 5 bases and the J gene lost 3 bases, with 11 bases spanning the gap. The CDR3 loop spans 13 amino acids. CDR3 loop: CASSLDRFYEQYF. As DNA, the CDR3 is TGTGCCAGCAGTCTAGATCGATTCTACGAGCAGTACTTC.

Only a few counts were recorded for this clonotype. The rearrangement links TRBV11-1 to TRBJ2-7; unclear D gene. CDR1 and CDR2 from the germline V gene are SGHAT and FQDESV (reference sequence). V was shortened by 2 bases and J by 5 bases, with 7 bases between the two germline ends. This CDR3 has 12 amino acids. The chain's CDR3 is CASSLLSHEQYF. Written as DNA, the CDR3 is TGTGCCAGCAGCTTATTGTCCCACGAGCAGTACTTC.

This clonotype has a handful of counts. The chain joins TRBV6-4 to TRBJ2-5, with 11 bases identical to TRBD2. The V gene end was trimmed by 6 bases and the J gene end by 5 bases; junction bases not matched to a gene: 11. This CDR3 is built from 16 residues. Looked up from germline, CDR1 is MRHNA and CDR2 is SNTAGT. Here the CDR3 DNA reads TGTGCCAGCAGCGACACTAGCGGGAGTGGTATGGAGACCCAGTACTTC. Translated, it gives CASSDTSGSGMETQYF.

The chain combines TRBV5-6 with TRBJ1-1; 7 bases are shared with TRBD1. Germline V gives CDR1 SGHDT, CDR2 YYEEEE. The CDR3 is made up of 18 amino acids. V shed 0 bases, J shed 2 bases, and the junction held 13 bases outside the gene matches. The CDR3 sequence: CASSLALKQGLINTEAFF. The CDR3 DNA is TGTGCCAGCAGCTTGGCTTTGAAACAGGGGCTCATTAACACTGAAGCTTTCTTT.

The chain joins TRBV4-1 to TRBJ2-1; D unclear. V lost 0 bases and J 2 bases, leaving 11 bases between the germline ends. Germline V CDR1 and CDR2: MGHRA, YSYEKL. The CDR3 length is 16 residues. In nucleotides, the CDR3 is TGCGCCAGCAGCCAAGATCTGAGCCAGGCCTACAATGAGCAGTTCTTC. It translates to CASSQDLSQAYNEQFF.

The V gene is TRBV4-2, the J gene TRBJ2-3, with TRBD2 matching 8 bases. The CDR3 is 17 amino acids. From germline, CDR1 is LGHNA and CDR2 YNFKEQ. Trimming cost V 0 bases and J 1 base; bases outside gene matches: 6. DNA for the CDR3: TGTGCCAGCAGCCAAGATATTACCGGGGGGGGCACAGATACGCAGTATTTT. It codes for CASSQDITGGGTDTQYF.

This clonotype has just a few counts. This chain joins TRBV6-1 and TRBJ1-1; TRBD1 matches 7 bases. This CDR3 has 13 amino acids. V gave up 4 bases and J gave up 7 bases; unmatched junction bases: 6. The germline gives CDR1 MNHNS, CDR2 SASEGT. As DNA, the CDR3 is TGTGCCAGCAGTGGGGACAGCGCGAGTGAAGCTTTCTTT. Its protein product is CASSGDSASEAFF.

This clonotype has a count of ten or more. The chain combines TRBV2 with TRBJ2-7, with D perhaps TRBD1 or TRBD2 (5 bases each). CDR1 is SNHLY, CDR2 FYNNEI, per germline. This CDR3 comprises 14 residues. Trimming removed 4 bases at V and 1 base at J, with 11 bases between. The CDR3 loop reads CASSGDGRSYEQYF. CDR3 DNA: TGTGCCAGCAGTGGGGACGGTCGGTCCTACGAGCAGTACTTC.

This clonotype was detected only a few times. The chain carries TRBV27 and TRBJ2-7; possibly TRBD1 or TRBD2 for D (5 bases each). Per germline, CDR1 MNHEY and CDR2 SMNVEV (reference sequence). The V end was cut by 0 bases, the J end by 4 bases, with 13 bases between. This CDR3 is 15 amino acids long. CDR3 amino acids: CASSLSGSWGYEQYF. CDR3 sequence (DNA): TGTGCCAGCAGTTTATCGGGGTCTTGGGGGTACGAGCAGTACTTC.

This clonotype came up many times. J is TRBJ2-1 and V is TRBV5-1; 7 bases fit TRBD2. The CDR3 is made up of 16 amino acids. Germline V gene sequence: CDR1 SGHRS, CDR2 YFSETQ. Trimming removed 4 bases from V and 7 bases from J; junction bases left unmatched: 14. DNA for the CDR3: TGCGCCAGCAGCCTATTGGTATGGCGGGGGTGGAATGAGCAGTTCTTC. Translated: CASSLLVWRGWNEQFF. Filled out from reference TRBV5-1 and TRBJ2-1, the complete variable domain reads KAGVTQTPRYLIKTRGQQVTLSCSPISGHRSVSWYQQTPGQGLQFLFEYFSETQRNKGNFPGRFSGRQFSNSRSEMNVSTLELGDSALYLCASSLLVWRGWNEQFFGPGTRLTVL.

The chain combines TRBV20-1 with TRBJ2-7; a weak D match, TRBD1 (5 bases). Trimming removed 5 bases from V and 2 bases from J, with 13 bases in between. Germline loops: CDR1 DFQATT, CDR2 SNEGSKA (reference sequence). CDR3 length equals 13 residues. CDR3 sequence: CSARRRRAYEQYV. CDR3 sequence (DNA): TGCAGTGCTCGCCGTCGCAGGGCCTACGAGCAGTACGTC.

This clonotype was seen many times. This sequence joins TRBV3-1 and TRBJ2-2; 10 bases are a match to TRBD2. There are 15 residues in the CDR3. Germline V gene lookup returns CDR1 LGHDT and CDR2 YNNKEL (reference sequence). V lost 6 bases to trimming and J lost 3 bases; unmatched junction nucleotides: 4. CDR3 bases: TGTGCCAGCAGTCCAGGGACTAGCGACACCGGGGAGCTGTTTTTT. It specifies CASSPGTSDTGELFF.

In this sample, this clonotype turned up a few times. J is TRBJ2-1 and V is TRBV7-9; TRBD1 agrees at 10 bases. Germline V gives CDR1 SEHNR, CDR2 FQNEAQ (reference sequence). The CDR3 contains 15 residues. The V gene end was trimmed by 4 bases and the J gene end by 8 bases; junction bases not matched to a gene: 8. The CDR3 nucleotides are TGTGCCAGCAGCTCTCCTCGGACAGGGGGATATGAGCAGTTCTTC. Its protein is CASSSPRTGGYEQFF.

This clonotype has at least ten counts. The chain couples TRBV29-1 to TRBJ2-7; D might be TRBD1 or TRBD2, each matching 6 bases. The V gene lost 5 bases and the J gene lost 3 bases, with 11 bases spanning the gap. CDR1 is SQVTM and CDR2 is ANQGSEA in the germline V gene. This CDR3 has 12 residues. The CDR3 DNA sequence: TGCAGCGTTCTAAGGGGGGACTACGAGCAGTACTTC. As protein: CSVLRGDYEQYF.

The rearrangement links TRBV6-1 to TRBJ1-1; 7 bases agree with TRBD1. The germline V gene has CDR1 MNHNS and CDR2 SASEGT. V shed 2 bases, J shed 2 bases, and the junction held 5 bases outside the gene matches. The CDR3 sequence is 15 residues long. Here the CDR3 DNA reads TGTGCCAGCAGTGAATTCGACAGGGACAACACTGAAGCTTTCTTT. This sequence encodes CASSEFDRDNTEAFF.

Only a few counts were recorded for this clonotype. V is TRBV3-1 and J is TRBJ2-5, with D unresolved. The V and J ends lost 0 bases and 3 bases respectively, with 11 bases between them. The CDR3 loop spans 15 amino acids. CDR1 is LGHDT, CDR2 YNNKEL, per germline (reference sequence). Here the CDR3 reads CASSQEGLTKETQYF. The CDR3 DNA reads as TGTGCCAGCAGCCAAGAGGGCTTGACGAAAGAGACCCAGTACTTC.

This clonotype was recorded many times. V usage is TRBV27 and J usage is TRBJ2-7; 11 positions agree with TRBD2. Germline trimming cut 2 bases from V and 3 bases from J; bases unmatched to any gene: 3. There are 15 residues in the CDR3. Per germline, CDR1 MNHEY and CDR2 SMNVEV (reference sequence). In DNA, the CDR3 is TGTGCCAGCAGTTTACTAGCGGGGGGCAACTACGAGCAGTACGTC. Its protein is CASSLLAGGNYEQYV.

This chain uses TRBV9 with TRBJ2-1, with TRBD2 matching over 13 bases. This CDR3 spans 15 amino acids. Germline trimming cut 0 bases from V and 8 bases from J; bases unmatched to any gene: 2. Germline-derived CDR1 and CDR2 are SGDLS and YYNGEE. CDR3 DNA sequence: TGTGCCAGCAGCGTAGGTACTAGCGGGGGGGATGAGCAGTTCTTC. Protein sequence: CASSVGTSGGDEQFF.

Only a few counts were recorded for this clonotype. V usage is TRBV27 and J usage is TRBJ2-2; D call uncertain. The CDR3 contains 14 residues. The V gene's germline CDR1 is MNHEY and CDR2 SMNVEV (reference sequence). V dropped 10 bases and J dropped 3 bases, with 15 bases sitting between them. CDR3 in DNA: TGTGCCACGGCCAGCAGGCCCTACACCGGGGAGCTGTTTTTT. Translated, it gives CATASRPYTGELFF.

This clonotype was counted at least ten times. The chain is built from TRBV20-1 and TRBJ2-7; D uncertain. Germline V gene lookup returns CDR1 DFQATT and CDR2 SNEGSKA (reference sequence). The CDR3 spans 11 residues. V was trimmed by 1 base and J by 4 bases, leaving 5 bases between them. In nucleotides, the CDR3 is TGCAGTGCTAGAGGTGTTTACGAGCAGTACTTC. It specifies CSARGVYEQYF.

As for this clonotype: A read error may account for a junction end that differs from germline. This sequence joins TRBV27 and TRBJ2-1, with 11 nucleotides matching TRBD2. The CDR3 extends over 12 amino acids. CDR1 and CDR2 from the germline V gene are MNHEY and SMNVEV (reference sequence). CDR3 DNA sequence: TGTGCCAGCAGTCCGGGACTAGCGGATAGTATCTTC. Protein: CASSPGLADSIF.

The chain links TRBV11-2 to TRBJ2-7, with D possibly called TRBD1 or TRBD2 (7 bases each). Germline CDR1 reads SGHAT; CDR2 reads FQNNGV. This CDR3 is built from 17 residues. V shed 5 bases and J shed 1 base, with 21 bases lying between them. In nucleotides, the CDR3 is TGTGCCAGCAGCCCCGGGACAGTTTACGGGGGGTCCTACGAGCAGTACGTC. Protein product: CASSPGTVYGGSYEQYV.

This clonotype was seen only a few times. J is TRBJ2-7 and V is TRBV3-1; D unresolved. Germline V lookup: CDR1 LGHDT, CDR2 YNNKEL (reference sequence). This CDR3 contains 15 residues. V lost 4 bases to trimming and J lost 0 bases, with 13 bases between them. CDR3 in amino acids: CASSLDLSYSYEQYF. In nucleotides, the CDR3 is TGTGCCAGCAGCCTCGACCTGTCCTACTCCTACGAGCAGTACTTC.

This clonotype was counted only a few times. The chain has TRBV4-1 and TRBJ2-7, with D possibly TRBD1 on 7 matching bases. CDR1 is MGHRA, CDR2 YSYEKL, per germline. The CDR3 has 17 amino acids. The V end lost 4 bases, the J end lost 3 bases, and 22 bases lay between the germline ends. As DNA, the CDR3 is TGCGCCAGCAGCCCGGGGGTCCCGGGACAGAACCTCTACGAGCAGTACTTC. Translated: CASSPGVPGQNLYEQYF.

This clonotype was seen a few times. This sequence joins TRBV21-1 and TRBJ2-7. TRBV21-1 is recorded as a pseudogene. This CDR3 is 16 amino acids long. CDR3 protein: CASSKARTFHPTGSYF. CDR3 bases: TGTGCCAGCAGCAAAGCAAGGACCTTCCACCCAACGGGCAGTTACTTC.

V is TRBV6-1 and J is TRBJ2-3, with D possibly being TRBD1 (7 bases). In germline, CDR1 is MNHNS, CDR2 SASEGT. The length of the CDR3 is 13 residues. V was clipped by 6 bases and J by 6 bases, with 13 bases between them. The chain's CDR3 is CASSSGGRDTQYF. The CDR3, as DNA: TGTGCCAGCAGCTCAGGGGGGAGGGATACGCAGTATTTT.

At least ten counts were recorded for this clonotype. The chain recombines TRBV20-1 with TRBJ1-1, with 7 bases identical to TRBD1. The trim removed 0 bases at V and 1 base at J, leaving 2 bases unmatched. Germline CDR1 and CDR2: DFQATT and SNEGSKA (reference sequence). The CDR3 loop spans 14 amino acids. CDR3 nucleotides: TGCAGTGCTAGAGATTGGACAGGGAACACTGAAGCTTTCTTT. This sequence encodes CSARDWTGNTEAFF.